This entry lists 13 T cell receptor beta chains sequenced from one sample in a study of cytomegalovirus exposure and HLA in healthy donors. The PCR used 60 Vbeta and 13 Jbeta primers. Generated by immunoSEQ multiplex PCR, the TCRdb table keeps only in-frame clones and is missing some. The sample contains fewer than 250,000 clones, around 79% of which appear only once. Sequencing was carried out using PBMCs. Receptors originate from a girl aged 2 to 9 in good health and CMV-seronegative.

This chain connects TRBV29-1 to TRBJ2-1; 8 bases match TRBD2. Germline CDR1 reads SQVTM; CDR2 reads ANQGSEA. CDR3 length equals 12 residues. The V and J ends lost 6 bases and 7 bases, in that order; junction bases with no gene match: 5. CDR3 DNA: TGCAGCGTAGCGGGAGCGTCGAATGAGCAGTTCTTC. Protein: CSVAGASNEQFF.

The chain carries TRBV5-1 and TRBJ2-7; tentative D call: TRBD2 (5 bases). Germline CDR1 reads SGHRS; CDR2 reads YFSETQ. V dropped 4 bases and J dropped 7 bases, with 12 bases sitting between them. This CDR3 has 12 residues. The CDR3: CASSQLDGEQYF. CDR3 coding DNA: TGCGCCAGCAGCCAACTAGATGGGGAGCAGTACTTC.

The rearrangement uses TRBV2 and TRBJ2-2; no definite D call. CDR1 is SNHLY, CDR2 FYNNEI, per germline. Deletions cut 2 bases from V and 5 bases from J, with 12 bases between. The CDR3 spans 15 residues. The CDR3 sequence is CASSELSRPTGELFF. DNA for the CDR3: TGTGCCAGCAGTGAATTGTCCAGGCCTACCGGGGAGCTGTTTTTT.

The V and J genes are TRBV5-6 and TRBJ2-1; 9 nucleotides match TRBD2. Trimming took 2 bases from V and 5 from J; bases not matched to a gene: 11. This CDR3 contains 17 residues. Germline values: CDR1 SGHDT, CDR2 YYEEEE. DNA for the CDR3: TGTGCCAGCAGCTTCTCGCGGGAGGGCCCCTGGGACAATGAGCAGTTCTTC. As protein: CASSFSREGPWDNEQFF.

V and J are TRBV7-6 and TRBJ2-3; 9 nucleotides line up with TRBD2. The germline gives CDR1 SGHVS, CDR2 FNYEAQ. This CDR3 has 16 amino acids. Unmatched junction bases numbered 8, after V lost 5 bases and J lost 2 bases. The CDR3, as DNA: TGTGCCAGCAGCCCCATAGCGGGAGTAGACACAGATACGCAGTATTTT. This codes for CASSPIAGVDTDTQYF.

This clone has just a few counts. The V and J genes are TRBV19 and TRBJ1-2; D is undetermined. V lost 1 base and J 6 bases, leaving 15 bases between the germline ends. The germline V gene encodes CDR1 LNHDA and CDR2 SQIVND (reference sequence). The CDR3 runs to 15 residues. This chain's CDR3 is CASSIVAGSGDGYTF. Written as DNA, the CDR3 is TGTGCCAGTAGTATAGTCGCGGGATCAGGAGATGGCTACACCTTC.

The V call is TRBV19, the J call TRBJ2-2; D is uncertain. Between the trimmed V and J ends, which lost 1 base and 1 base, there was a span of 7 bases. CDR3 size: 15 residues. Germline V lookup: CDR1 LNHDA, CDR2 SQIVND (reference sequence). CDR3: CASSIVQLNTGELFF. CDR3 nucleotide sequence: TGTGCCAGTAGTATAGTTCAATTGAACACCGGGGAGCTGTTTTTT.

V gene TRBV2 combines with J gene TRBJ2-7; the D gene is possibly TRBD1 (6 bases). The CDR3 contains 14 residues. V shed 6 bases and J shed 0 bases, with 12 bases lying between them. In germline, CDR1 is SNHLY, CDR2 FYNNEI. CDR3 sequence: CASRERGGSYEQYF. The CDR3 coding sequence is TGTGCCAGCAGGGAACGAGGGGGCTCCTACGAGCAGTACTTC.

V usage is TRBV6-5 and J usage is TRBJ2-5; 9 nucleotides align to TRBD2. The CDR3 contains 15 residues. After removal of 2 bases from V and 5 bases from J, the junction contained 6 bases not matched to a gene. Germline V CDR1 and CDR2: MNHEY, SVGAGI. CDR3 region: CASSYQGGRGETQYF. In DNA form, the CDR3 reads TGTGCCAGCAGTTACCAGGGCGGGAGGGGGGAGACCCAGTACTTC.

This clone was counted between two and nine times. This rearrangement joins TRBV5-3 to TRBJ2-7; 9 bases align to TRBD2. TRBV5-3 is identified as an open reading frame with a role that is uncertain. The V segment lost 9 bases and the J segment 5 bases; nucleotides outside the gene matches: 21. The CDR3 is made up of 17 amino acids. CDR3 DNA sequence: TGTGCCATAGGGATCCATGCGGGGGGGAGGGCCCGAGACGAGCAGTACTTC. Encoded protein: CAIGIHAGGRARDEQYF.

DNA for the CDR3: TGCGCCAGCAGTGAGTCGAGGACTAGCGGGAGAGGAACCGGGGAGCTGTTTTTT. The encoded protein is CASSESRTSGRGTGELFF. V is TRBV10-2 and J is TRBJ2-2, with TRBD2 identical over 13 bases. J was trimmed by 5 bases and V by 0 bases; bases with no gene match: 6. CDR3 length: 18 amino acids. The germline V gene encodes CDR1 WSHSY and CDR2 SAAADI.

As concerns this clone: This CDR3 is also generated by other DNA sequences in the sample. The chain has TRBV27 and TRBJ1-1, with a possible D match to TRBD1 (6 bases). The CDR3 is 13 residues long. Germline lookup yields CDR1 MNHEY and CDR2 SMNVEV (reference sequence). The V end was cut by 3 bases, the J end by 5 bases, with 10 bases between. CDR3 residues: CASSLGAGTEAFF. The CDR3 DNA reads TGTGCCAGCAGTTTGGGGGCAGGTACTGAAGCTTTCTTT.

V gene TRBV10-2 combines with J gene TRBJ1-1; 8 bases are a match to TRBD1. There are 16 residues in the CDR3. V lost 6 bases and J lost 1; bases outside the gene matches: 10. Germline V gene lookup returns CDR1 WSHSY and CDR2 SAAADI. The CDR3 coding sequence is TGCGCCAGCAGCCGAGTCTTCGGGACAGGGAACACTGAAGCTTTCTTT. Translated, it gives CASSRVFGTGNTEAFF.